These 5 T cell receptor beta chains were sequenced from one sample in a study of blood T cell repertoires in COVID-19 (dated by TCRdb to the early 2020s). Receptor libraries were prepared by the immunoSEQ multiplex PCR assay. Held by TCRdb, this immuneACCESS table contains in-frame sequences only and omits some clones. Under half of the omission traces to an unresolved V gene where checked; the cause of the rest is unknown. In this sample the table shows tens of thousands of clones, 70% to 90% of which occur a single time. The ten most abundant clones make up about a sixth of the sample. Source material: peripheral blood. All receptors derive from a man aged 65 to 79 with acute or convalescent COVID-19.

The chain has TRBV5-1 and TRBJ2-5; D perhaps matches TRBD2 (6 bases). V lost 2 bases and J 7 bases, leaving 21 bases between the germline ends. CDR3 length equals 16 residues. CDR1 and CDR2 from the germline V gene are SGHRS and YFSETQ. The CDR3 reads CASSLGGGNPSGTQYF. DNA of the CDR3: TGCGCCAGCAGCTTAGGCGGCGGGAATCCTAGTGGGACCCAGTACTTC.

V gene TRBV7-2 combines with J gene TRBJ2-5; possible D gene TRBD1, 6 bases. Deletions cut 1 base from V and 7 bases from J, with 16 bases between. Looked up from germline, CDR1 is SGHTA and CDR2 is FQGNSA. The CDR3 sequence is 15 residues long. The DNA of the CDR3 is TGTGCCAGCAGCTTAGGGGCAGGGGCCATGGCGACCCAGTACTTC. Its translation: CASSLGAGAMATQYF.

The chain employs TRBV5-5 and TRBJ1-2; 8 positions agree with TRBD1. Looked up from germline, CDR1 is SGHKS and CDR2 is YYEKEE (reference sequence). CDR3 size: 16 residues. V shed 3 bases and J 0 bases; nucleotides not matched to a gene: 7. In nucleotides, the CDR3 is TGTGCCAGCAGCTCACCGGGACAGGTACCTAACTATGGCTACACCTTC. Translating gives CASSSPGQVPNYGYTF.

The chain is built from TRBV7-9 and TRBJ2-1; weak D call: TRBD1 (6 bases). V was trimmed by 6 bases and J by 12 bases, leaving 12 bases between them. In germline, CDR1 is SEHNR, CDR2 FQNEAQ (reference sequence). The CDR3 totals 11 residues. CDR3 loop: CASSFGQPQFF. Written as DNA, the CDR3 is TGTGCCAGCAGTTTTGGACAGCCGCAGTTCTTC. Based on the CDR3 plus reference TRBV7-9 and TRBJ2-1, the full variable domain is DTGVSQNPRHKITKRGQNVTFRCDPISEHNRLYWYRQTLGQGPEFLTYFQNEAQLEKSRLLSDRFSAERPKGSFSTLEIQRTEQGDSAMYLCASSFGQPQFFGPGTRLTVL.

The chain links TRBV13 to TRBJ1-3, with D perhaps matching TRBD1 (5 bases). The CDR3 has 16 residues. Germline CDR1 and CDR2: PRHDT and FYEKMQ (reference sequence). Deletions cut 4 bases from V and 0 bases from J, with 13 bases between. The CDR3 is CASSSGHVRSGNTIYF. In DNA form, the CDR3 reads TGTGCCAGCAGCTCCGGACATGTGCGCTCTGGAAACACCATATATTTT.